This T cell receptor (beta chain) was identified in a study of blood T cells in healthy people across ages. Study observations and caveats: Donor CMV status, an unknown factor, possibly confounded changes in expanded clonotypes. Naive T cell percentage showed a strong correlation with the diversity of TCR beta.

A second roughly 6 to 12 cycle PCR used barcoded and J-beta primers. No fewer than 3 million CDR3-containing paired-end reads came from each sample. TCRdb re-called the 5' RACE reads with MiXCR, one entry per CDR3 protein. The sample yields more than 500,000 distinct CDR3 sequences, approximately 27% seen once. This clonotype was detected a few times. Its antigen is still unknown. Each donor supplied roughly 10 milliliters of peripheral blood. Source material: blood. This TCR was sampled from a woman aged 70-85 years in good health.

The CDR3 protein is CASGLLEDTSQNIQYF. The CDR3 nucleotides are TGTGCCAGCGGCTTATTGGAGGACACAAGCCAAAACATTCAGTACTTC. The J gene is TRBJ2-4, the V gene TRBV6-1; the D call may be TRBD1 or TRBD2 (5 bases each). The germline V gene has CDR1 MNHNS and CDR2 SASEGT. V was clipped by 8 bases and J by 5 bases, with 22 bases between them. The CDR3 spans 16 residues.